These T cell receptor beta chains were read from a single sample in a study of T cell changes during pregnancy in multiple sclerosis. The repertoire was sequenced with immunoSEQ multiplex PCR; TCRdb's copy has only in-frame clones and lacks some. Among around 75,000 clones listed, roughly nine tenths were seen once. The sequencing here drew on CD4+ T cells from peripheral blood mononuclear cells, taken in the third trimester of pregnancy. These receptors all come from a female donor in good health, enrolled as a control in a pregnancy study. CDR3s include the opening cysteine and the closing phenylalanine or tryptophan.

v_call	cdr3_aa
TRBV6-5	CASRKDRKFYGYTF
TRBV18	CASSLQGDWNYGYTF
TRBV30	CASSSSGGGETQYF
TRBV6-6	CASSSTGSSGNTIYF
TRBV5-1	CASRPNTGGLFF
TRBV6-1	CASSFRGPNTEAFF
TRBV6-5	CASSLVLATIRAEQFF
TRBV7-8	CASSFGQFNQPQHF
TRBV21-1	CASSARQERGYTF
TRBV5-1	CASSIPGGTGELFF
TRBV19	CASSIGGLLGNQPQHF
TRBV19	CASRPGQGAERETQYF
TRBV5-6	CASSRGQIMNTEAFF
TRBV30	CAWDRDSPYNEQFF
TRBV6-5	CASGPADRGGEQYF
TRBV6-5	CASSRLGQMNTEAFF
TRBV11-2	CASSLSTGGREKLFF
TRBV7-2	CASSLAPGVHQPQHF
TRBV30	CAWSQGLAGYNEQFF
TRBV5-4	CASSLGGSSYNEQFF
TRBV27	CASSLYGGGRTDTQYF
TRBV29-1	CSVGGTGATYEQYF
TRBV5-1	CASSWGPSTDTQYF
TRBV7-2	CASSLGVSQSREAFF
TRBV15	CATSRDTRSGYGYTF
TRBV30	CAWSARGKDSPLHF
TRBV9	CASSPQLGGPGNTIYF
TRBV9	CASSVSPRQVANTEAFF
TRBV19	CASSRGQGAGNEQFF
TRBV11-2	CASSSNQGAPGNTIYF
TRBV6-5	CASSYNSGESGYTF
TRBV10-3	CAISEGRARKTQYF
TRBV7-8	CASSQQLYEQYF
TRBV2	CASCRQNYNSPLHF
TRBV7-2	CASSLTGYDSLGYEQYF
TRBV4-2	CASSQEGGTATLSYEQYF
TRBV30	CAWSRASGIHTQYF
TRBV7-8	CASSFRGDQYGYTF
TRBV13	CASVDTPNQPQHF
TRBV5-5	CASSFQGPEQPQHF
TRBV19	CASSITGLVTEAFF
TRBV30	CAWRTGGGNTIYF
TRBV4-1	CASSPGLAGGVEQFF
TRBV19	CASSITTESTDTQYF
TRBV21-1	CASSKKQGMNTEAFF
TRBV4-1	CATRAGGPTDTQYF
TRBV5-1	CASSLWPSREQYF
TRBV5-1	CASSLGDYYTGTDTQYF
TRBV7-8	CASSDRGTYEQYF
TRBV4-3	CASSQGIGDTEAFF
TRBV2	CASSERATPLNTGELFF
TRBV7-2	CASSLAGPSGGAQFF
TRBV6-5	CASSYDRGDEQYF
TRBV9	CASSLPGQGNEKLFF
TRBV7-9	CASSLGANTEAFF